The 27 T cell receptor beta chains reported below all come from one sample, sequenced in a study of early T cells in non-severe SARS-CoV-2 infection. TCRdb analysed the 5' RACE reads with MiXCR anew, one entry per CDR3 protein. The sample holds some 50,000 distinct CDR3 sequences, less than 11% seen once. Sequenced: whole blood. Receptors were obtained from an adult who was a healthcare worker with PCR-confirmed SARS-CoV-2 infection or an uninfected control (not recorded which).

This clonotype came up many times. The gene calls are TRBV11-3 and TRBJ1-4; 11 bases fit TRBD1. The CDR3 contains 16 residues. The trim removed 0 bases at V and 7 bases at J, leaving 4 bases unmatched. Germline CDR1 is SGHNT and CDR2 is YENEEA. CDR3 residues: CASSLDRTGGPEKLFF. In nucleotides, the CDR3 is TGTGCCAGCAGCTTAGATCGGACAGGGGGCCCTGAAAAACTGTTTTTT.

In this sample, this clonotype turned up many times. The V and J genes are TRBV7-9 and TRBJ2-5; D ambiguous. Per germline, CDR1 SEHNR and CDR2 FQNEAQ (reference sequence). The CDR3 has 14 amino acids. Trimming stripped 6 bases from V and 1 base from J, with 12 bases between. CDR3 nucleotides: TGTGCCAGCAGTTATCGTGGGCCCCAAGAGACCCAGTACTTC. Translating gives CASSYRGPQETQYF.

This clonotype is categorized as medium-sized. The genes are TRBV20-1 and TRBJ2-7, with unresolved D. Germline CDR1 and CDR2: DFQATT and SNEGSKA (reference sequence). CDR3 length: 14 amino acids. Trimming took 5 bases from V and 7 from J, leaving 21 bases between them. The CDR3 coding sequence is TGCAGTGCTGGGCCGGGCCCCCGCCCGGGTGAGCAGTACTTC. Translated: CSAGPGPRPGEQYF.

The chain recombines TRBV11-2 with TRBJ2-1; 14 positions agree with TRBD2. Germline V gives CDR1 SGHAT, CDR2 FQNNGV. Trimming removed 1 base from V and 8 bases from J; junction bases left unmatched: 4. The CDR3 spans 16 residues. The CDR3 region is CASSLGLAGGVDEQFF. The CDR3 nucleotides read TGTGCCAGCAGCTTAGGACTAGCGGGAGGGGTGGATGAGCAGTTCTTC.

The rearrangement links TRBV11-3 to TRBJ1-1; D not certain. Trimming left V 4 bases short and J 4 bases short, with 10 bases between. Per germline, CDR1 SGHNT and CDR2 YENEEA. CDR3 length equals 13 residues. CDR3 protein: CASSSTRATEAFF. Written as DNA, the CDR3 is TGTGCCAGCAGCTCCACGAGGGCCACTGAAGCTTTCTTT. Using reference TRBV11-3 and TRBJ1-1 for the parts outside the CDR3, the full variable domain is EAGVVQSPRYKIIEKKQPVAFWCNPISGHNTLYWYLQNLGQGPELLIRYENEEAVDDSQLPKDRFSAERLKGVDSTLKIQPAELGDSAVYLCASSSTRATEAFFGQGTRLTVV.

V and J are TRBV5-4 and TRBJ2-4; no clear D gene. The length of the CDR3 is 16 residues. V was shortened by 0 bases and J by 4 bases, with 14 bases between the two germline ends. CDR1 is SGHNT, CDR2 YYREEE, per germline (reference sequence). CDR3 loop: CASSLGNQDGKNIQYF. The CDR3 DNA follows: TGTGCCAGCAGCTTGGGTAACCAGGATGGGAAAAACATTCAGTACTTC.

The rearrangement links TRBV6-6 to TRBJ2-7; D is possibly TRBD1 or TRBD2 (6 bases each). The V gene lost 6 bases and the J gene lost 0 bases, with 18 bases spanning the gap. Germline lookup yields CDR1 MNHNY and CDR2 SVGAGI (reference sequence). This CDR3 comprises 16 residues. The CDR3 DNA reads as TGTGCCAGCAGCCCTACCCGCGGGACAAACTCCTACGAGCAGTACTTC. Encoded protein: CASSPTRGTNSYEQYF.

This clonotype came up many times. This chain links TRBV10-3 with TRBJ2-7; no clear D gene. Germline V gene data show CDR1 as ENHRY and CDR2 as SYGVKD. The V end lost 4 bases, the J end lost 4 bases, and 5 bases lay between the germline ends. The CDR3 length is 11 residues. The CDR3, as DNA: TGTGCCATCAGTGGGGGATACGAGCAGTACTTC. This gives the protein CAISGGYEQYF.

This clonotype has at least ten counts. The chain has TRBV7-2 and TRBJ2-2; 8 nucleotides align to TRBD2. Losses at the gene ends were 3 bases for V and 1 base for J; bases not matched to a gene: 4. The germline V gene encodes CDR1 SGHTA and CDR2 FQGNSA. The CDR3 has 16 amino acids. The CDR3 coding sequence is TGTGCCAGCAGCTTTCCCGGGACTAGGAACACCGGGGAGCTGTTTTTT. Its translation: CASSFPGTRNTGELFF.

In this sample, this clonotype turned up once. V is TRBV5-1 and J is TRBJ1-1; D perhaps matches TRBD1 (6 bases). The germline V gene encodes CDR1 SGHRS and CDR2 YFSETQ. The CDR3 spans 14 residues. The germline V and J ends were trimmed by 3 bases and 6 bases, with 15 bases remaining between them. The CDR3 is CASSSQGWGPEAFF. As DNA, the CDR3 is TGCGCCAGCAGCTCACAGGGTTGGGGGCCTGAAGCTTTCTTT.

This clonotype has ten or more counts. V usage is TRBV18 and J usage is TRBJ1-5; 11 bases match TRBD1. There are 14 residues in the CDR3. Germline CDR1 KGHSH, CDR2 LQKENI. J lost 6 bases, V lost 6 bases, and 4 bases had no gene match. In nucleotides, the CDR3 is TGTGCCAGCTCGGAGGACAGGGGGCCTCAGCCCCAGCATTTT. Residues: CASSEDRGPQPQHF.

The chain employs TRBV7-9 and TRBJ2-3; TRBD2 aligns across 8 bases. The CDR3 totals 16 residues. CDR1 and CDR2 (germline): SEHNR, FQNEAQ (reference sequence). V lost 1 base to trimming and J lost 3 bases; unmatched junction nucleotides: 6. In DNA, the CDR3 is TGTGCCAGCAGCTTAGTGAGCGGGAGATTTACAGATACGCAGTATTTT. It codes for CASSLVSGRFTDTQYF.

A single count supports this clonotype. This chain links TRBV6-6 with TRBJ2-3; the D gene is possibly TRBD2 (5 bases). Germline assignment: CDR1 MNHNY and CDR2 SVGAGI (reference sequence). Deletions cut 2 bases from V and 5 bases from J, with 5 bases between. The CDR3 has 12 residues. CDR3 sequence reads: CASSYEGDTQYF. CDR3 coding DNA: TGTGCCAGCAGTTACGAGGGAGATACGCAGTATTTT.

Ten or more counts support this clonotype. This chain joins TRBV15 and TRBJ2-3; D is uncertain. Germline V lookup: CDR1 LNHNV, CDR2 YYDKDF (reference sequence). The CDR3 runs to 13 residues. Between the trimmed V and J ends, which lost 0 bases and 10 bases, there was a span of 11 bases. CDR3 sequence: CATSRDPSSPQYF. DNA for the CDR3: TGTGCCACCAGCAGAGATCCCAGCTCCCCGCAGTATTTT.

Here the CDR3 reads CASRLEGPNQPQHF. CDR3 bases: TGTGCCAGCAGACTAGAGGGGCCAAATCAGCCCCAGCATTTT. V and J are TRBV12-3 or TRBV12-4 and TRBJ1-5; a possible D gene is TRBD1 (5 bases). V was clipped by 6 bases and J by 4 bases, with 13 bases between them. The CDR3 runs to 14 residues.

This clonotype was recorded at least ten times. The gene calls are TRBV29-1 and TRBJ1-2; TRBD1 might be the D (6 bases). V was clipped by 7 bases and J by 6 bases, with 12 bases between them. CDR1 SQVTM and CDR2 ANQGSEA come from the germline V gene. The CDR3 contains 11 residues. CDR3 in amino acids: CSATGSDGYTF. DNA of the CDR3: TGCAGCGCCACAGGGTCGGATGGCTACACCTTC. The variable domain in full, completed from reference TRBV29-1 and TRBJ1-2, reads SAVISQKPSRDICQRGTSLTIQCQVDSQVTMMFWYRQQPGQSLTLIATANQGSEATYESGFVIDKFPISRPNLTFSTLTVSNMSPEDSSIYLCSATGSDGYTFGSGTRLTVV.

This clonotype has a count of ten or more. V is TRBV10-2 and J is TRBJ1-2; D may be TRBD1 (5 bases). Trimming pared 2 bases from V and 4 bases from J, leaving 14 bases between. The CDR3 is 15 amino acids. The germline CDR1 and CDR2 sequences are WSHSY and SAAADI. This chain's CDR3 is CASSEDGGASYGYTF. The CDR3 DNA reads TGCGCCAGCAGTGAGGATGGGGGAGCGTCCTATGGCTACACCTTC.

This clonotype was recorded at least ten times. The V gene is TRBV18, the J gene TRBJ2-1, with 10 nucleotides matching TRBD2. The CDR3 extends over 14 amino acids. Trimming at V came to 6 bases and at J to 9 bases, leaving 8 bases not matched to a gene. CDR1 and CDR2 (germline): KGHSH, LQKENI. The CDR3 DNA is TGTGCCAGCTCCTTTGGGACTAGCGTTACTGAGCAGTTCTTC. Residues: CASSFGTSVTEQFF.

The chain has TRBV29-1 and TRBJ1-2; weak D call: TRBD1 (5 bases). Deletions cut 0 bases from V and 3 bases from J, with 8 bases between. The CDR3 totals 13 residues. Looked up from germline, CDR1 is SQVTM and CDR2 is ANQGSEA. For the CDR3, the DNA is TGCAGCGTTGAAGAACAGGTTTACTATGGCTACACCTTC. Translating gives CSVEEQVYYGYTF.

CDR3 DNA sequence: TGTGCCAGCAGCTTAACCGCGGGACTAGCGGATAATGAGCAGTTCTTC. It is translated as CASSLTAGLADNEQFF. This chain connects TRBV7-3 to TRBJ2-1, with 11 bases fitting TRBD2. V shed 0 bases, J shed 7 bases, and the junction held 5 bases outside the gene matches. This CDR3 has 16 residues. Germline-derived CDR1 and CDR2 are SGHTA and FQGTGA.

The V call is TRBV20-1, the J call TRBJ1-4, with D hard to call. The germline gives CDR1 DFQATT, CDR2 SNEGSKA (reference sequence). The CDR3 length is 13 residues. Between the trimmed V and J ends, which lost 5 bases and 0 bases, there was a span of 7 bases. The CDR3 loop is CSARVATNEKLFF. In DNA form, the CDR3 reads TGCAGTGCTCGGGTTGCAACTAATGAAAAACTGTTTTTT.

This clonotype was observed many times. The genes are TRBV19 and TRBJ2-2, with unresolved D. Trimming cost V 5 bases and J 0 bases, with 7 bases left between them. This CDR3 region has 14 residues. Germline V lookup: CDR1 LNHDA, CDR2 SQIVND (reference sequence). This CDR3 is CASSGRTNTGELFF. CDR3 nucleotide sequence: TGTGCCAGTAGTGGGCGGACGAACACCGGGGAGCTGTTTTTT.

This clonotype has only a few counts. The rearrangement joins TRBV7-9 to TRBJ2-1, with TRBD2 matching over 11 bases. The ends lost 2 bases at V and 9 bases at J; junction bases unmatched: 9. The CDR3 runs 16 residues. Germline loops: CDR1 SEHNR, CDR2 FQNEAQ (reference sequence). The DNA of the CDR3 is TGTGCCAGCAGCTTAAGTGTAGCGGGAGGGCCAGTTGAGCAGTTCTTC. It translates to CASSLSVAGGPVEQFF.

The rearrangement joins TRBV5-1 to TRBJ2-3; TRBD1 matches 7 bases. Germline-derived CDR1 and CDR2 are SGHRS and YFSETQ. The CDR3 runs to 15 residues. Trimming cost V 3 bases and J 1 base; bases outside gene matches: 5. CDR3 loop: CASSWMDRRTDTQYF. In nucleotides, the CDR3 is TGCGCCAGCAGCTGGATGGACAGGCGCACAGATACGCAGTATTTT.

This clonotype was detected ten times or more. The chain is built from TRBV24-1 and TRBJ1-2; D gene uncertain. CDR3 length equals 14 residues. Deletions cut 7 bases from V and 4 bases from J, with 15 bases between. Germline-derived CDR1 and CDR2 are KGHDR and SFDVKD. CDR3 in amino acids: CATSPREFVYGYTF. CDR3 nucleotide sequence: TGTGCCACCAGCCCCCGGGAGTTTGTCTATGGCTACACCTTC.

The rearrangement joins TRBV9 to TRBJ2-3, with D possibly being TRBD1 (6 bases). The CDR3 extends over 13 amino acids. CDR1 SGDLS and CDR2 YYNGEE come from the germline V gene. V was pared by 3 bases and J by 6 bases, with 11 bases between. The CDR3 reads CASSGGTRDTQYF. CDR3 sequence (DNA): TGTGCCAGCAGCGGAGGGACACGGGATACGCAGTATTTT.

The chain uses TRBV5-1 and TRBJ1-2; 10 bases are shared with TRBD1. Trimming removed 3 bases from V and 8 bases from J; junction bases left unmatched: 7. Germline V CDR1 and CDR2: SGHRS, YFSETQ. The CDR3 sequence is 14 residues long. The CDR3 here is CASSCSGTGEGYTF. As DNA, the CDR3 is TGCGCCAGCAGCTGTTCCGGGACAGGGGAAGGCTACACCTTC.